Listed below are T cell receptor beta chains from one sample, sequenced in a study of CD8 T cells in ankylosing spondylitis. TCRdb recomputed calls from the 5' RACE reads with MiXCR, one row per CDR3 protein. This table holds 200,000 to 250,000 distinct CDR3 sequences, around 24% found once. The sequenced sample was blood, either unsorted or a sorted T cell fraction (not recorded which). Receptors were obtained from a male donor with ankylosing spondylitis or in good health (not recorded which). Both conserved end residues are part of each CDR3. D genes are given only for firm matches. Clone size is stated in some rows and not others, as once, few, many or a class when expanded.

cdr3_aa: CASSLRSGGTDTQYF; cdr3_nt: TGTGCCAGCAGCTTGCGGAGCGGGGGCACAGATACGCAGTATTTT; j_call: TRBJ2-3; v_call: TRBV5-6; d_call: TRBD2; clone_size: .
cdr3_aa: CASTRGQEGDTQYF; cdr3_nt: TGTGCCAGCACGCGGGGCCAAGAGGGGGATACGCAGTATTTT; j_call: TRBJ2-3; v_call: TRBV7-2; d_call: .; clone_size: .
cdr3_aa: CSASNAATYEQYF; cdr3_nt: TGCAGTGCTAGCAACGCGGCAACCTACGAGCAGTACTTC; j_call: TRBJ2-7; v_call: TRBV20-1; d_call: .; clone_size: .
cdr3_aa: CSVDEAHTGELFF; cdr3_nt: TGCAGCGTTGACGAGGCTCACACCGGGGAGCTGTTTTTT; j_call: TRBJ2-2; v_call: TRBV29-1; d_call: .; clone_size: .
cdr3_aa: CASSAALNTEAFF; cdr3_nt: TGTGCCAGCAGTGCTGCTCTGAACACTGAAGCTTTCTTT; j_call: TRBJ1-1; v_call: TRBV6-1; d_call: .; clone_size: many
cdr3_aa: CASSPSRGSETQYF; cdr3_nt: TGTGCCAGCAGCCCCTCCAGGGGATCGGAGACCCAGTACTTC; j_call: TRBJ2-5; v_call: TRBV7-3; d_call: .; clone_size: few
cdr3_aa: CASSVRMNTGELFF; cdr3_nt: TGTGCCAGCAGCGTGAGGATGAACACCGGGGAGCTGTTTTTT; j_call: TRBJ2-2; v_call: TRBV9; d_call: .; clone_size: many
cdr3_aa: CSHGQGNTEAFF; cdr3_nt: TGCAGTCATGGACAGGGGAACACTGAAGCTTTCTTT; j_call: TRBJ1-1; v_call: TRBV20-1; d_call: TRBD1; clone_size: many
cdr3_aa: CATIAGLGGYTF; cdr3_nt: TGTGCCACCATAGCGGGTTTAGGTGGCTACACCTTC; j_call: TRBJ1-2; v_call: TRBV6-5; d_call: .; clone_size: .
cdr3_aa: CASSSTSLARNEQFF; cdr3_nt: TGTGCCAGCAGTTCGACTAGCTTGGCGAGGAATGAGCAGTTCTTC; j_call: TRBJ2-1; v_call: TRBV6-5; d_call: TRBD2; clone_size: few
cdr3_aa: CASSVGPHMRINTGELFF; cdr3_nt: TGTGCCAGCAGCGTAGGGCCCCACATGAGGATTAACACCGGGGAGCTGTTTTTT; j_call: TRBJ2-2; v_call: TRBV9; d_call: .; clone_size: many
cdr3_aa: CAIKPTGLYTIYF; cdr3_nt: TGTGCCATCAAACCGACAGGATTGTACACCATATATTTT; j_call: TRBJ1-3; v_call: TRBV10-3; d_call: .; clone_size: many
cdr3_aa: CASSFGSGRAYEQYF; cdr3_nt: TGTGCCAGCAGCTTTGGTAGCGGGAGGGCCTACGAGCAGTACTTC; j_call: TRBJ2-7; v_call: TRBV7-2; d_call: TRBD2; clone_size: .
cdr3_aa: CSVRDPSYEQYF; cdr3_nt: TGCAGTGTCAGGGACCCGTCCTACGAGCAGTACTTC; j_call: TRBJ2-7; v_call: TRBV20-1; d_call: .; clone_size: .
cdr3_aa: CASSSKEDGNYEQYF; cdr3_nt: TGTGCCAGCAGCTCGAAGGAAGACGGAAACTACGAGCAGTACTTC; j_call: TRBJ2-7; v_call: TRBV5-4; d_call: .; clone_size: .
cdr3_aa: CASSFGGGVYEQYF; cdr3_nt: TGCGCCAGCAGCTTTGGGGGTGGAGTCTACGAGCAGTACTTC; j_call: TRBJ2-7; v_call: TRBV5-1; d_call: .; clone_size: .
cdr3_aa: CASSLGSGPSYNSPLHF; cdr3_nt: TGTGCCAGCAGTTTGGGATCGGGGCCCTCCTATAATTCACCCCTCCACTTT; j_call: TRBJ1-6; v_call: TRBV28; d_call: .; clone_size: many
cdr3_aa: CATSDRRGRTDTQYF; cdr3_nt: TGTGCCACCAGTGATAGGAGGGGTCGCACAGATACGCAGTATTTT; j_call: TRBJ2-3; v_call: TRBV24-1; d_call: .; clone_size: many
cdr3_aa: CSVYRRNTEAFF; cdr3_nt: TGCAGCGTTTACAGGCGGAACACTGAAGCTTTCTTT; j_call: TRBJ1-1; v_call: TRBV29-1; d_call: .; clone_size: many
cdr3_aa: CASSGPGYEQYF; cdr3_nt: TGTGCCAGCAGTGGGCCCGGATACGAGCAGTACTTC; j_call: TRBJ2-7; v_call: TRBV12-3/TRBV12-4; d_call: .; clone_size: .
cdr3_aa: CSVDFKFRGGEAFF; cdr3_nt: TGCAGCGTTGACTTTAAGTTCAGGGGGGGTGAAGCTTTCTTT; j_call: TRBJ1-1; v_call: TRBV29-1; d_call: TRBD1; clone_size: .
cdr3_aa: CASSQRDPPLYEQYF; cdr3_nt: TGTGCCAGCAGCCAAAGGGACCCTCCCCTCTACGAGCAGTACTTC; j_call: TRBJ2-7; v_call: TRBV4-2; d_call: .; clone_size: few
cdr3_aa: CSARDSGRRGGEKLFF; cdr3_nt: TGCAGTGCTAGAGACTCCGGACGAAGGGGTGGCGAAAAACTGTTTTTT; j_call: TRBJ1-4; v_call: TRBV20-1; d_call: .; clone_size: .
cdr3_aa: CSAVAGGPDNEQFF; cdr3_nt: TGCAGTGCTGTAGCGGGAGGGCCGGACAATGAGCAGTTCTTC; j_call: TRBJ2-1; v_call: TRBV20-1; d_call: TRBD2; clone_size: .
cdr3_aa: CASSYTGQVNSPLHF; cdr3_nt: TGTGCCAGCAGTTACACCGGACAGGTTAATTCACCCCTCCACTTT; j_call: TRBJ1-6; v_call: TRBV6-5; d_call: TRBD1; clone_size: .
cdr3_aa: CATSRDVGGMAGAVQFF; cdr3_nt: TGTGCCACCAGCAGAGATGTCGGGGGGATGGCTGGGGCGGTGCAGTTCTTC; j_call: TRBJ2-1; v_call: TRBV15; d_call: TRBD2; clone_size: few
cdr3_aa: CATSRHNSGANVLTF; cdr3_nt: TGTGCCACCAGTAGACATAACTCTGGGGCCAACGTCCTGACTTTC; j_call: TRBJ2-6; v_call: TRBV15; d_call: .; clone_size: many
cdr3_aa: CSVETQGGTGELFF; cdr3_nt: TGCAGCGTTGAGACACAGGGAGGCACCGGGGAGCTGTTTTTT; j_call: TRBJ2-2; v_call: TRBV29-1; d_call: .; clone_size: few
cdr3_aa: CSVATVDTQYF; cdr3_nt: TGCAGCGTGGCGACAGTAGATACGCAGTATTTT; j_call: TRBJ2-3; v_call: TRBV29-1; d_call: .; clone_size: .
cdr3_aa: CSASDRGFNNEQFF; cdr3_nt: TGCAGTGCTAGTGACAGGGGGTTCAACAATGAGCAGTTCTTC; j_call: TRBJ2-1; v_call: TRBV20-1; d_call: TRBD1; clone_size: many
cdr3_aa: CASSQSGQPGNTIYF; cdr3_nt: TGCGCCAGCAGCCAATCGGGGCAGCCTGGAAACACCATATATTTT; j_call: TRBJ1-3; v_call: TRBV4-1; d_call: .; clone_size: .
cdr3_aa: CASSFGPWGETQYF; cdr3_nt: TGTGCCAGCAGTTTTGGCCCCTGGGGAGAGACCCAGTACTTC; j_call: TRBJ2-5; v_call: TRBV28; d_call: .; clone_size: once
cdr3_aa: CSATSSDTQYF; cdr3_nt: TGCAGCGCGACTAGTTCAGATACGCAGTATTTT; j_call: TRBJ2-3; v_call: TRBV29-1; d_call: .; clone_size: many
cdr3_aa: CASSQERASPEGEKLFF; cdr3_nt: TGTGCCAGCAGCCAAGAGCGGGCGTCCCCGGAGGGTGAAAAACTGTTTTTT; j_call: TRBJ1-4; v_call: TRBV14; d_call: .; clone_size: many
cdr3_aa: CSARGASYNEQFF; cdr3_nt: TGCAGTGCTAGAGGGGCTAGCTACAATGAGCAGTTCTTC; j_call: TRBJ2-1; v_call: TRBV20-1; d_call: .; clone_size: few
cdr3_aa: CSVEWGGRGETQYF; cdr3_nt: TGCAGCGTTGAATGGGGCGGGAGAGGGGAGACCCAGTACTTC; j_call: TRBJ2-5; v_call: TRBV29-1; d_call: TRBD2; clone_size: few
cdr3_aa: CASSGRTVYGYTF; cdr3_nt: TGTGCCAGCAGTGGTCGGACAGTCTATGGCTACACCTTC; j_call: TRBJ1-2; v_call: TRBV6-1; d_call: .; clone_size: few
cdr3_aa: CSAVTGEKLFF; cdr3_nt: TGCAGTGCCGTAACAGGGGAAAAACTGTTTTTT; j_call: TRBJ1-4; v_call: TRBV20-1; d_call: .; clone_size: few
cdr3_aa: CASSPRTRYEQYF; cdr3_nt: TGTGCCAGCAGCCCGCGGACTAGGTACGAGCAGTACTTC; j_call: TRBJ2-7; v_call: TRBV7-2; d_call: TRBD2; clone_size: .
cdr3_aa: CASSPLARGQRKLFF; cdr3_nt: TGTGCCAGCAGCCCCCTCGCTCGAGGACAGAGAAAACTGTTTTTT; j_call: TRBJ1-4; v_call: TRBV5-5; d_call: .; clone_size: many
cdr3_aa: CSVETGNWYF; cdr3_nt: TGCAGCGTTGAGACCGGGAATTGGTATTTT; j_call: TRBJ2-3; v_call: TRBV29-1; d_call: .; clone_size: .
cdr3_aa: CASTRMGGDVQPQHF; cdr3_nt: TGTGCCAGCACCCGGATGGGGGGGGACGTTCAGCCCCAGCATTTT; j_call: TRBJ1-5; v_call: TRBV6-1; d_call: .; clone_size: few
cdr3_aa: CASSSGLEQETQYF; cdr3_nt: TGTGCCAGCAGCTCGGGACTGGAACAAGAGACCCAGTACTTC; j_call: TRBJ2-5; v_call: TRBV7-2; d_call: .; clone_size: many
cdr3_aa: CASSQEGGSYNEQFF; cdr3_nt: TGCGCCAGCAGCCAAGAAGGGGGCTCCTACAATGAGCAGTTCTTC; j_call: TRBJ2-1; v_call: TRBV4-1; d_call: .; clone_size: .
cdr3_aa: CATQNPWDSYNEQFF; cdr3_nt: TGTGCCACCCAAAACCCGTGGGACTCCTACAATGAGCAGTTCTTC; j_call: TRBJ2-1; v_call: TRBV25-1; d_call: .; clone_size: .
cdr3_aa: CSPSSADTQYF; cdr3_nt: TGCAGTCCATCCTCTGCAGATACGCAGTATTTT; j_call: TRBJ2-3; v_call: TRBV20-1; d_call: .; clone_size: many
cdr3_aa: CASRLAGVKETQYF; cdr3_nt: TGTGCCAGCAGACTAGCGGGAGTTAAAGAGACCCAGTACTTC; j_call: TRBJ2-5; v_call: TRBV6-2/TRBV6-3; d_call: TRBD2; clone_size: many
cdr3_aa: CASSQFLAGAGDTQYF; cdr3_nt: TGTGCCAGCAGCCAATTTCTAGCGGGAGCTGGGGATACGCAGTATTTT; j_call: TRBJ2-3; v_call: TRBV3-1; d_call: TRBD2; clone_size: .
cdr3_aa: CASSQVSYNEQFF; cdr3_nt: TGTGCCAGCAGCCAAGTCTCCTACAATGAGCAGTTCTTC; j_call: TRBJ2-1; v_call: TRBV3-1; d_call: .; clone_size: many